Listed below are T cell receptor beta chains from one sample, sequenced in a study of blood T cell repertoires in COVID-19. Sequenced by immunoSEQ multiplex PCR; TCRdb stores in-frame clones only, minus some. Here the sample spans 150,000 or so clones, over 70% being singletons. Material for sequencing was peripheral blood. The source of these receptors is a woman aged 60-75 years with acute or convalescent COVID-19. Each CDR3 is given with its conserved first and last residue. A D gene is named only where the DNA matches it firmly.

>TRBV5-4|-|TRBJ1-6
CASGERGRSPLHF
>TRBV7-2|TRBD1|TRBJ2-7
CASKMDRDSYEQYF
>TRBV28|-|TRBJ1-2
CASSFLGRGSTENYGYTF
>TRBV2|-|TRBJ1-2
CASRSNNYGYTF
>TRBV7-8|TRBD1|TRBJ1-6
CASSPWDSPYNSPLHF
>TRBV7-2|-|TRBJ1-1
CATRGSEPEAFF
>TRBV9|TRBD2|TRBJ2-7
CASSVGLADSYEQYF
>TRBV5-5|TRBD1|TRBJ1-1
CASSLWGQGNTEAFF
>TRBV28|TRBD1|TRBJ1-2
CASRGSLGTGAGFNYGYTF
>TRBV25-1|-|TRBJ1-2
CASSAGTPNYGYTF
>TRBV18|-|TRBJ2-1
CASSPSGIYNEQFF
>TRBV11-3|-|TRBJ1-1
CASSPRGGNTEAFF
>TRBV9|-|TRBJ1-2
CASSVVEREGGYTF
>TRBV5-1|TRBD1|TRBJ1-1
CASHRTGLMNTEAFF
>TRBV7-6|-|TRBJ1-5
CASSLGGDLRNQPQHF
>TRBV9|-|TRBJ1-2
CASSVGRGGGYTF
>TRBV5-6|TRBD1|TRBJ2-7
CASSLGSGGFHEQYF
>TRBV21-1|-|TRBJ1-2
CASSLTGKGRSDGYTF
>TRBV28|-|TRBJ2-7
CASSSGGPYEQYF
>TRBV4-3|TRBD2|TRBJ2-3
CASSQLAGTDTQYF
>TRBV30|TRBD1|TRBJ2-5
CAWGSGQGRETQYF
>TRBV24-1|-|TRBJ1-2
CATSDREGRGNYGYTF